The 30 T cell receptor beta chains listed next were all sequenced from one sample in a study of patients and donors after allogeneic stem cell transplantation. MiXCR, applied by TCRdb to the RT-PCR reads, yields one record per CDR3 protein. This table holds roughly 230,000 distinct CDR3 sequences, 14% found once. What was sequenced was blood, either unsorted or a sorted T cell fraction (not recorded which). The origin of the receptors is a human donor who was either an allogeneic HSCT recipient or a stem cell or donor lymphocyte infusion donor (not recorded which). It is not recorded whose cells these are; they may come from a transplant donor.

The CDR3 DNA follows: TGCGCCAGCAGCCCCGCTAGCACAGATACGCAGTATTTT. Its translation is CASSPASTDTQYF. The chain employs TRBV5-1 and TRBJ2-3; no clear D gene. V lost 4 bases and J 0 bases, leaving 6 bases between the germline ends. The CDR3 runs to 13 residues. CDR1 and CDR2 from the germline V gene are SGHRS and YFSETQ. The full variable domain, in which reference TRBV5-1 and TRBJ2-3 provide the parts outside the CDR3, is KAGVTQTPRYLIKTRGQQVTLSCSPISGHRSVSWYQQTPGQGLQFLFEYFSETQRNKGNFPGRFSGRQFSNSRSEMNVSTLELGDSALYLCASSPASTDTQYFGPGTRLTVL.

The sample holds many counts of this clonotype. CDR3: CASSKDKTGNNEQFF. For the CDR3, the DNA is TGTGCCAGCAGCAAAGATAAGACAGGGAACAATGAGCAGTTCTTC. This chain uses TRBV21-1 with TRBJ2-1; the table's D gene call, TRBD1, was not cross checked with the DNA. TRBV21-1 is a pseudogene segment. This CDR3 has 15 amino acids.

This clonotype was observed a handful of times. The rearrangement uses TRBV30 and TRBJ2-7; TRBD1 might be the D (6 bases). CDR3 length equals 15 residues. Germline V gene data show CDR1 as GTSNPN and CDR2 as SVGIG (reference sequence). V was shortened by 1 base and J by 0 bases, with 13 bases between the two germline ends. CDR3 nucleotide sequence: TGTGCCTGGAGTGGGGGACATGTCAGCTCCTACGAGCAGTACTTC. Translating gives CAWSGGHVSSYEQYF.

This chain joins TRBV3-1 and TRBJ2-7; D is unclear. The V gene lost 4 bases and the J gene lost 7 bases, with 11 bases spanning the gap. The CDR3 consists of 12 residues. Germline V CDR1 and CDR2: LGHDT, YNNKEL (reference sequence). In nucleotides, the CDR3 is TGTGCCAGCAGCCGTGGGTTCGTTGAGCAGTACTTC. Its protein product is CASSRGFVEQYF.

This clonotype was picked up a small number of times. This rearrangement joins TRBV3-1 to TRBJ2-2; no firm D call. With 1 base removed from V and 1 base from J, the gap between germline ends came to 10 bases. This CDR3 comprises 16 residues. Looked up from germline, CDR1 is LGHDT and CDR2 is YNNKEL (reference sequence). The CDR3 loop reads CASSQVAKRNTGELFF. CDR3 bases: TGTGCCAGCAGCCAAGTAGCCAAGAGGAACACCGGGGAGCTGTTTTTT.

This clonotype was observed many times. The chain combines TRBV7-9 with TRBJ2-2, with 13 positions matching TRBD2. CDR1 is SEHNR, CDR2 FQNEAQ, per germline (reference sequence). V shed 5 bases and J 4 bases; nucleotides not matched to a gene: 7. The CDR3 has 17 residues. The chain's CDR3 is CASSPRLAGGPTGELFF. The DNA of the CDR3 is TGTGCCAGCAGCCCCCGACTAGCGGGAGGACCCACCGGGGAGCTGTTTTTT. Supplemented by reference TRBV7-9 and TRBJ2-2, the full variable domain reads DTGVSQNPRHKITKRGQNVTFRCDPISEHNRLYWYRQTLGQGPEFLTYFQNEAQLEKSRLLSDRFSAERPKGSFSTLEIQRTEQGDSAMYLCASSPRLAGGPTGELFFGEGSRLTVL.

V and J are TRBV3-1 and TRBJ2-3; 7 bases are a match to TRBD1. The CDR3 runs 18 residues. Looked up from germline, CDR1 is LGHDT and CDR2 is YNNKEL (reference sequence). V dropped 1 base and J dropped 4; count of bases not matched to a gene: 14. CDR3 residues: CASSQGGRQGLLADTQYF. The DNA of the CDR3 is TGTGCCAGCAGCCAAGGGGGAAGACAGGGTCTTCTCGCAGATACGCAGTATTTT.

This clonotype was detected many times. The chain joins TRBV19 to TRBJ2-1; 9 positions match TRBD1. The trim removed 4 bases at V and 8 bases at J, leaving 9 bases unmatched. Germline loops: CDR1 LNHDA, CDR2 SQIVND (reference sequence). This CDR3 has 15 residues. CDR3 DNA sequence: TGTGCCAGTAGTAGACCGGACAGGGGATCGGATGAGCAGTTCTTC. It translates to CASSRPDRGSDEQFF.

The rearrangement uses TRBV12-3 or TRBV12-4 and TRBJ2-5; D is undetermined. CDR3 length equals 13 residues. V lost 6 bases to trimming and J lost 4 bases, with 12 bases between them. This CDR3 is CASSFDGVETQYF. In DNA, the CDR3 is TGTGCCAGCAGCTTTGACGGAGTAGAGACCCAGTACTTC.

The V gene is TRBV5-5, the J gene TRBJ2-3, with TRBD1 as a possible D gene (5 bases). The CDR3 loop spans 17 amino acids. V was cut by 1 base and J by 0 bases, with 15 bases left in between. Germline CDR1 reads SGHKS; CDR2 reads YYEKEE (reference sequence). CDR3 nucleotide sequence: TGTGCCAGCAGCTTGATGTGGGGCCAACCTAGCACAGATACGCAGTATTTT. Its protein is CASSLMWGQPSTDTQYF.

This clonotype was seen more than once but under ten times. The rearrangement uses TRBV11-2 and TRBJ1-6; no reliable D call. V lost 0 bases and J lost 7, with 7 bases in between. Germline loops: CDR1 SGHAT, CDR2 FQNNGV. This CDR3 spans 14 amino acids. This CDR3 is CASSLDGGNSPLHF. DNA of the CDR3: TGTGCCAGCAGCTTAGACGGCGGGAATTCACCCCTCCACTTT.

At least ten counts were recorded for this clonotype. The chain links TRBV10-3 to TRBJ2-5, with D possibly matching TRBD2 (5 bases). Trimming stripped 6 bases from V and 2 bases from J, with 19 bases between. This CDR3 has 16 residues. Germline V gene sequence: CDR1 ENHRY, CDR2 SYGVKD. Here the CDR3 DNA reads TGTGCCATCAGCGGGATGGGTCGGACGGAGCAAGAGACCCAGTACTTC. Its protein is CAISGMGRTEQETQYF.

The rearrangement uses TRBV20-1 and TRBJ2-7; a possible D gene is TRBD2 (7 bases). The CDR3 sequence is 18 residues long. Germline-derived CDR1 and CDR2 are DFQATT and SNEGSKA (reference sequence). Trimming removed 6 bases at V and 0 bases at J, with 27 bases between. CDR3 DNA sequence: TGCAGTGCGCCTTACATTAGGGGCGGGGGCCCTTACTCCTACGAGCAGTACTTC. Amino acid sequence: CSAPYIRGGGPYSYEQYF.

This clonotype showed up just a few times. This chain uses TRBV6-2 or TRBV6-3 with TRBJ2-7; TRBD1 matches at 8 bases. The V gene end was trimmed by 0 bases and the J gene end by 7 bases; junction bases not matched to a gene: 5. This CDR3 has 14 amino acids. Germline CDR1 and CDR2: MNHEY and SVGEGT. CDR3 residues: CASSYSRTGLEQYF. CDR3 in DNA: TGTGCCAGCAGTTACTCCCGGACAGGGCTTGAGCAGTACTTC.

This clonotype turned up a few times. V gene TRBV6-2 or TRBV6-3 combines with J gene TRBJ1-5; D is uncertain. Germline values: CDR1 MNHEY, CDR2 SVGEGT. This CDR3 contains 14 residues. Trimming took off 2 bases at V and 6 bases at J, with 11 bases between the two ends. The CDR3 sequence is CASSYLHGSQPQHF. CDR3 nucleotides: TGTGCCAGCAGTTACCTTCACGGGAGTCAGCCCCAGCATTTT.

This clonotype occurred many times. The chain recombines TRBV7-9 with TRBJ1-2; 7 bases are shared with TRBD1. Germline V gene lookup returns CDR1 SEHNR and CDR2 FQNEAQ (reference sequence). The length of the CDR3 is 15 residues. V lost 3 bases and J lost 6; bases outside the gene matches: 10. This CDR3 is CASSLGRLQGNGYTF. The CDR3 DNA follows: TGTGCCAGCAGCTTGGGTCGGCTACAGGGGAATGGCTACACCTTC.

This clonotype was seen many times. The J gene is TRBJ1-1, the V gene TRBV29-1; tentatively, D is TRBD1 (5 bases). Germline CDR1 and CDR2: SQVTM and ANQGSEA. This CDR3 spans 15 amino acids. V dropped 7 bases and J dropped 1 base, with 19 bases sitting between them. CDR3 sequence (DNA): TGCAGCGGGGGGGTGGGGAGGAATAGGAACACTGAAGCTTTCTTT. Translating gives CSGGVGRNRNTEAFF.

CDR3 in DNA: TGTGCCACCAGCCTCGACGGACGCACAGATACGCAGTATTTT. This sequence encodes CATSLDGRTDTQYF. The genes are TRBV24-1 and TRBJ2-3; no clear D. The CDR3 is made up of 14 amino acids. V lost 7 bases and J 1 base, leaving 11 bases between the germline ends. Germline CDR1 KGHDR, CDR2 SFDVKD.

This clonotype was seen just once. The genes are TRBV7-3 and TRBJ2-2; D is perhaps TRBD2 (6 bases). The CDR3 sequence is 15 residues long. Germline V gives CDR1 SGHTA, CDR2 FQGTGA. V lost 4 bases, J lost 8 bases, and 17 bases lay in between. CDR3 residues: CASSSQGGSSGELFF. In nucleotides, the CDR3 is TGTGCCAGCAGCTCCCAAGGAGGGAGCTCAGGGGAGCTGTTTTTT.

V and J are TRBV2 and TRBJ2-3, with D perhaps assigned TRBD1 or TRBD2 (5 bases each). Trimming pared 6 bases from V and 3 bases from J, leaving 16 bases between. CDR1 is SNHLY and CDR2 is FYNNEI in the germline V gene. The CDR3 is 15 amino acids. CDR3 residues: CASRFGTTGTDTQYF. The CDR3, as DNA: TGTGCCAGCAGATTCGGGACGACGGGAACAGATACGCAGTATTTT.

The V and J genes are TRBV19 and TRBJ2-3, with 7 bases matching TRBD1. The germline V gene has CDR1 LNHDA and CDR2 SQIVND (reference sequence). The CDR3 is made up of 16 amino acids. Trimming cost V 10 bases and J 3 bases; bases outside gene matches: 16. CDR3 sequence (DNA): TGTGCCACTAAGACCCGGACAGGCTACGGGACAGATACGCAGTATTTT. Translation gives CATKTRTGYGTDTQYF.

The CDR3 spells CASTKAAQGETQYF. The CDR3 DNA sequence: TGTGCCAGCACCAAAGCGGCCCAGGGGGAGACCCAGTACTTC. The chain links TRBV7-6 to TRBJ2-5, with D possibly matching TRBD1 (6 bases). The CDR3 totals 14 residues. Trimming took 7 bases from V and 5 from J, leaving 17 bases between them. Germline V lookup: CDR1 SGHVS, CDR2 FNYEAQ.

This clonotype was recorded only once. The rearrangement uses TRBV6-1 and TRBJ2-7; D call uncertain. This CDR3 spans 13 amino acids. The V end was cut by 6 bases, the J end by 7 bases, with 16 bases between. CDR1 and CDR2 (germline): MNHNS, SASEGT. CDR3 region: CASRVTGDWEQYF. In DNA, the CDR3 is TGTGCCAGCAGGGTCACCGGCGATTGGGAGCAGTACTTC.

Regarding this clonotype: Being one base from a much bigger clone, this may be a read error. The chain uses TRBV12-3 or TRBV12-4 and TRBJ2-5; D gene unclear. The CDR3 is 15 amino acids. Trimming removed 5 bases at V and 4 bases at J, with 17 bases between. The CDR3 spells CASSQVTGGRETQYF. The CDR3 DNA sequence: TGTGCCAGCAGTCAGGTTACTGGCGGTAGAGAGACCCAGTACTTC.

There are a few counts of this clonotype. This chain uses TRBV5-1 with TRBJ2-1, with D possibly matching TRBD2 (5 bases). The V and J ends lost 0 bases and 3 bases respectively, with 7 bases between them. The CDR3 is 14 amino acids. The germline V gene encodes CDR1 SGHRS and CDR2 YFSETQ. CDR3 sequence: CASSLVGNYNEQFF. CDR3 nucleotide sequence: TGCGCCAGCAGCTTGGTCGGGAACTACAATGAGCAGTTCTTC.

In regard to this clonotype: Because the CDR3 is missing its conserved closing phenylalanine or tryptophan, this is likely a read error. This sequence joins TRBV10-3 and TRBJ1-1; 8 bases agree with TRBD1. CDR3 length: 15 amino acids. Germline V gene lookup returns CDR1 ENHRY and CDR2 SYGVKD. V lost 3 bases to trimming and J lost 5 bases; unmatched junction nucleotides: 8. This CDR3 is CAISDQGQVGTEAFV. As DNA, the CDR3 is TGTGCCATCAGTGATCAGGGACAGGTCGGGACTGAAGCTTTCGTT.

Only one count was recorded for this clonotype. The chain has TRBV5-6 and TRBJ2-1, with 9 bases lining up with TRBD1. The germline CDR1 and CDR2 sequences are SGHDT and YYEEEE. The V gene end was trimmed by 4 bases and the J gene end by 2 bases; junction bases not matched to a gene: 13. This CDR3 contains 18 residues. The CDR3 nucleotides read TGTGCCAGCAGCAGGTATTCCGGGACAGGGAATCCCTACAATGAGCAGTTCTTC. Translated: CASSRYSGTGNPYNEQFF. The full variable domain, with the rest looked up from reference TRBV5-6 and TRBJ2-1, is DAGVTQSPTHLIKTRGQQVTLRCSPKSGHDTVSWYQQALGQGPQFIFQYYEEEERQRGNFPDRFSGHQFPNYSSELNVNALLLGDSALYLCASSRYSGTGNPYNEQFFGPGTRLTVL.

This clonotype was counted between two and nine times. This chain uses TRBV4-3 with TRBJ2-1; 8 nucleotides align to TRBD2. This CDR3 spans 15 amino acids. The V gene end was trimmed by 5 bases and the J gene end by 3 bases; junction bases not matched to a gene: 6. The germline CDR1 and CDR2 sequences are LGHNA and YSLEER. The DNA of the CDR3 is TGCGCCAGCAGCAACGGGGGGGATTTCTACAATGAGCAGTTCTTC. Translated: CASSNGGDFYNEQFF.

This clonotype was picked up a small number of times. The CDR3 DNA follows: TGTGCCAGCAGTGAAGAATACAGGGACCCCCTCCACTTT. This translates into CASSEEYRDPLHF. The chain is built from TRBV2 and TRBJ1-6, with D tentatively TRBD1 (6 bases). Trimming took 1 base from V and 13 from J, leaving 11 bases between them. Germline CDR1 SNHLY, CDR2 FYNNEI. The CDR3 length is 13 residues.

The chain employs TRBV5-5 and TRBJ1-5, with 7 bases lining up with TRBD1. The CDR3 extends over 14 amino acids. The V gene end was trimmed by 1 base and the J gene end by 6 bases; junction bases not matched to a gene: 4. Germline V gene lookup returns CDR1 SGHKS and CDR2 YYEKEE (reference sequence). This CDR3 reads CASSLNRGPQPQHF. The CDR3 coding sequence is TGTGCCAGCAGCTTGAACAGGGGCCCTCAGCCCCAGCATTTT.